This T cell receptor beta chain was sequenced for a study of shared clonotypes between healthy human individuals. The V gene lost 4 bases and the J gene lost 4 bases, with 8 bases spanning the gap. There are 14 residues in the CDR3. Germline V gives CDR1 SGHTA, CDR2 FQGNSA. The repertoire was sequenced with immunoSEQ multiplex PCR; TCRdb's copy has only in-frame clones and lacks some. This table holds about 990,000 clones, roughly 74% found once. The J gene is TRBJ2-6, the V gene TRBV7-2; D uncertain. Input material: memory CD4+ T cells from PBMCs. Documented subset: CD45RA-negative fraction. The TCR originated in a young man in good health. Some clones in this sample may be carry-over from other donors' samples. CDR3 nucleotide sequence: TGTGCCAGCAGCTCCTGGTTGGGGGCCAACGTCCTGACTTTC. This gives the protein CASSSWLGANVLTF.